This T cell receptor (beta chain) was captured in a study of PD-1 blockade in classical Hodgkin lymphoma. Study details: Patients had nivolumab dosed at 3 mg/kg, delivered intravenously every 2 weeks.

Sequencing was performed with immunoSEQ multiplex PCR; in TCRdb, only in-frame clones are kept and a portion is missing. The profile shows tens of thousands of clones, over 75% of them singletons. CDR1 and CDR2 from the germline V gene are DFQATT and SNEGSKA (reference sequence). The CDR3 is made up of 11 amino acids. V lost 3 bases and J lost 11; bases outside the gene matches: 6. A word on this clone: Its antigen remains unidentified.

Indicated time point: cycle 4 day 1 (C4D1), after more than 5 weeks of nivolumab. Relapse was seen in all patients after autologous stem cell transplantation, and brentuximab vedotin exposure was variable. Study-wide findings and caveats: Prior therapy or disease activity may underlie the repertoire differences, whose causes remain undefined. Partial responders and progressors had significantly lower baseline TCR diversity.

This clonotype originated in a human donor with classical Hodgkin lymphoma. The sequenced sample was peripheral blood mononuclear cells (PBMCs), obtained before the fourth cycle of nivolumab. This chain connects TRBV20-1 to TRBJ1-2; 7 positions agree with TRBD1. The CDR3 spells CSARDRSEYTF. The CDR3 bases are TGCAGTGCTAGGGACAGGTCGGAGTACACCTTC.